The clone carrying this TCR beta chain was counted ten times or more. RNA transcripts were the template for amplifying TCR beta CDR3 regions. Primed by the HTBI set, a first-round RT-PCR was run on the TCR CDR3. TCRdb called the multiplex PCR reads again in MiXCR, with one record for every CDR3 protein. The sample consists of roughly 500,000 distinct CDR3 sequences, roughly 14% of them appearing once. Blood dates from first hyperthyroidism diagnosis, before any ophthalmopathy symptoms. V lost 3 bases to trimming and J lost 4 bases; unmatched junction nucleotides: 10. The CDR3 consists of 15 residues. CDR1 is DFQATT, CDR2 SNEGSKA, per germline (reference sequence). This sample was included in a study of T cells in Graves' hyperthyroidism and ophthalmopathy. Study at large: Peripheral blood draws took place at initial diagnosis, ahead of any treatment.

This chain links TRBV20-1 with TRBJ2-5; 8 nucleotides agree with TRBD1. The source is a woman aged 25 to 39 with Graves' hyperthyroidism that later progressed to Graves' ophthalmopathy. The sequencing sample was made of blood. The chain's CDR3 is CSARDRVVSVETQYF. The CDR3 nucleotides are TGCAGTGCTAGGGACAGGGTTGTGTCGGTAGAGACCCAGTACTTC.